This is a list of T cell receptor beta chains from one sample in a study of blood T cell repertoires in COVID-19. The table came from immunoSEQ multiplex PCR; TCRdb's copy has only in-frame clones and leaves some out. The sample yields 430,000 or so clones, approximately 87% seen once. Material for sequencing was PBMCs or T cells enriched from blood (not recorded which). These receptors were taken from a woman in her thirties or forties who had recovered from COVID-19. The CDR3 runs from the conserved cysteine through the conserved F or W.

TRBJ1-2,TRBV29-1,CSVAPGGRYGYTF
TRBJ2-1,TRBV13,CASSFGHRGHNEQFF
TRBJ2-3,TRBV5-1,CASRRVAGGLFTDTQYF
TRBJ1-1,TRBV10-3,CAISESKEAFRDTEAFF
TRBJ1-2,TRBV10-3,CAISGQGARMGYGYTF
TRBJ2-7,TRBV7-9,CASSLGTGDIYEQYF
TRBJ2-7,TRBV19,CASSSDYLYEQYF
TRBJ2-7,TRBV6-5,CASSFVPGQGPYEQYF
TRBJ1-6,TRBV10-1,CASSSQGRSPLHF
TRBJ2-5,TRBV30,CAWSPGTGATETQYF
TRBJ1-2,TRBV5-4,CASSLGEQGNYGYTF
TRBJ2-2,TRBV11-2,CASRSEERVNTGELFF
TRBJ2-1,TRBV29-1,CSAFDRAEQFF
TRBJ1-5,TRBV19,CASRGWGTGGLVQPQHF
TRBJ2-5,TRBV7-7,CASSLGTSVEGPRATQYF
TRBJ2-5,TRBV20-1,CSASDGIGGRTGREGPGETQYF
TRBJ2-5,TRBV30,CAWSVPPAGGLKTQYF
TRBJ1-3,TRBV29-1,CSVWDRAGNTIYF
TRBJ2-3,TRBV4-3,CASSPRDSGTDTQYF
TRBJ2-6,TRBV30,CAWSVQAGARLGANVLTF
TRBJ1-5,TRBV7-2,CASSPQRSGGAFSNQPQHF
TRBJ2-6,TRBV10-3,CAISVGQGIAGQSGANVLTF
TRBJ2-2,TRBV19,CASSTGQTVTGELFF
TRBJ1-4,TRBV24-1,CATSDPAGANEKLFF
TRBJ1-2,TRBV28,CASTSEARWGYTF
TRBJ2-5,TRBV6-5,CASDTGRIETQYF
TRBJ2-7,TRBV6-6,CASSRLVGQGTYEQYF
TRBJ1-1,TRBV7-6,CASSREINTEAFF
TRBJ2-1,TRBV9,CASSVDSGSYNEQFF
TRBJ2-7,TRBV10-3,CALGQGLSYEQYF
TRBJ2-5,TRBV7-6,CASSQAVLAGVGWETQYF
TRBJ1-1,TRBV3-1/TRBV3-2,CASSPGGGETEAFF
TRBJ2-2,TRBV3-1/TRBV3-2,CASSPQLQSTGELFF
TRBJ2-7,TRBV11-2,CASSSPLGRVDEQYF
TRBJ2-2,TRBV5-4,CASSLAGLAGVVGELFF
TRBJ2-2,TRBV4-1,CASSPPADRVDLKGGELFF
TRBJ2-4,TRBV24-1,CATSDSVGDRKYF
TRBJ2-3,TRBV30,CAWGTGAFTDTQYF
TRBJ1-3,TRBV6-5,CASRPGLSGNTIYF
TRBJ2-5,TRBV7-9,CASSLDAPGTQYF
TRBJ2-5,TRBV7-2,CASSRTSGSSETQYF
TRBJ1-2,TRBV3-1/TRBV3-2,CASSQEGRGRAYGYTF
TRBJ1-6,TRBV9,CASSVGRDRDNSPLHF
TRBJ2-3,TRBV11-2,CASSLIEGRADTQYF
TRBJ1-5,TRBV12-3/TRBV12-4,CASKYSNNQPQHF
TRBJ1-5,TRBV6-5,CASSPSGGWGQPQHF
TRBJ2-2,TRBV19,CASSISSGRVNTGELFF
TRBJ1-5,TRBV24-1,CATAARGSNQPQHF
TRBJ1-5,TRBV5-6,CASSLTGGSRQPQHF
TRBJ2-7,TRBV11-3,CASSLDSGNSYEQYF